This T cell receptor beta chain appears in the sequencing data of a study of T-cell reconstitution after alpha-beta-depleted transplantation in children. This clonotype has more than one count but fewer than ten. A TCRbeta library incorporating unique molecular identifiers was prepared. TCRdb fed the PCR reads into MiXCR, producing one record per CDR3 protein. The table records about 600,000 distinct CDR3 sequences, about 10% of them present only once. Trimming took off 5 bases at V and 1 base at J, with 11 bases between the two ends. The CDR3 covers 14 residues. Germline values: CDR1 SEHNR, CDR2 FQNEAQ (reference sequence).

The clonotype originates from a human donor who donated a stem cell graft to a child with acute myeloid leukemia. The chain links TRBV7-9 to TRBJ1-1; D is unresolved. The specimen comprised PBMCs from the stem cell graft donor, sampled from the stem cell graft. In nucleotides, the CDR3 is TGTGCCAGCAGCCCAAAGGCCCCGAACACTGAAGCTTTCTTT. Protein sequence: CASSPKAPNTEAFF.